The 24 T cell receptor beta chains below come from one sample, sequenced in a study of cytomegalovirus exposure and HLA in healthy donors. Use of 60 Vbeta and 13 Jbeta primers characterized the PCR. This table comes from immunoSEQ multiplex PCR, and its TCRdb copy is limited to in-frame clones, with some not included. The sample carries some 150,000 clones, around 86% recorded once. Sequencing was carried out using PBMCs. The receptors stem from a woman between 45 and 60 years old in good health and CMV-seropositive.

The V call is TRBV10-1, the J call TRBJ2-7; TRBD1 aligns across 9 bases. V was clipped by 9 bases and J by 6 bases; unmatched bases: 9. Looked up from germline, CDR1 is WNHNN and CDR2 is SYGVQD (reference sequence). The CDR3 contains 13 residues. The DNA of the CDR3 is TGCGCCAGGGGACAGGGACCCGAGGGCGAGCAGTACTTC. Its translation is CARGQGPEGEQYF.

The chain employs TRBV10-3 and TRBJ1-1; D might be TRBD1 (6 bases). Trimming stripped 5 bases from V and 1 base from J, with 11 bases between. The V gene's germline CDR1 is ENHRY and CDR2 SYGVKD. The CDR3 runs 14 residues. CDR3 nucleotide sequence: TGTGCCATCAGTCCTAGGGGGGGGAACACTGAAGCTTTCTTT. This translates into CAISPRGGNTEAFF.

The chain employs TRBV28 and TRBJ1-5, with 7 nucleotides matching TRBD1. V trimming: 7 bases; J trimming: 3 bases; junction bases outside the gene matches: 6. The CDR3 is 14 amino acids. Germline V lookup: CDR1 MDHEN, CDR2 SYDVKM. CDR3 in DNA: TGTGCCAGCATAGAGGGACAGTCCAATCAGCCCCAGCATTTT. Translating it yields CASIEGQSNQPQHF.

This clone turned up a few times. V gene TRBV7-2 combines with J gene TRBJ1-2; the match to TRBD1 covers 7 bases. CDR1 is SGHTA, CDR2 FQGNSA, per germline. The trim removed 4 bases at V and 4 bases at J, leaving 6 bases unmatched. The CDR3 loop spans 14 amino acids. Here the CDR3 reads CASSSLTGVYGYTF. CDR3 nucleotide sequence: TGTGCCAGCAGCTCCCTCACAGGGGTCTATGGCTACACCTTC.

V usage is TRBV5-1 and J usage is TRBJ2-1; possible D gene TRBD1, 6 bases. V dropped 1 base and J dropped 10 bases, with 12 bases sitting between them. Per the germline V gene, CDR1 is SGHRS and CDR2 is YFSETQ. The CDR3 has 13 residues. CDR3 loop: CASSLIGGREQFF. CDR3 sequence (DNA): TGCGCCAGCAGCTTGATTGGGGGCCGGGAGCAGTTCTTC. The full variable domain, with the rest looked up from reference TRBV5-1 and TRBJ2-1, is KAGVTQTPRYLIKTRGQQVTLSCSPISGHRSVSWYQQTPGQGLQFLFEYFSETQRNKGNFPGRFSGRQFSNSRSEMNVSTLELGDSALYLCASSLIGGREQFFGPGTRLTVL.

The rearrangement uses TRBV15 and TRBJ1-2; TRBD1 is a possible D gene (6 bases). V lost 1 base and J lost 2, with 11 bases in between. The CDR3 consists of 15 residues. Germline V gene sequence: CDR1 LNHNV, CDR2 YYDKDF (reference sequence). The CDR3 loop reads CATSRGGPPNYGYTF. CDR3 DNA sequence: TGTGCCACCAGCAGAGGGGGGCCGCCGAACTATGGCTACACCTTC.

In this sample, this clone turned up a few times. This sequence joins TRBV7-8 and TRBJ1-5; D not certain. V gave up 2 bases and J gave up 0 bases, with 11 bases separating them. This CDR3 has 16 amino acids. Per germline, CDR1 SGHVS and CDR2 FQNEAQ. The CDR3 sequence: CASSLSGSGSNQPQHF. DNA of the CDR3: TGTGCCAGCAGCTTATCGGGCAGCGGTAGCAATCAGCCCCAGCATTTT.

The chain has TRBV7-2 and TRBJ2-7; 11 bases are a match to TRBD2. The germline gives CDR1 SGHTA, CDR2 FQGNSA. Unmatched junction bases numbered 1, after V lost 3 bases and J lost 3 bases. The CDR3 loop spans 14 amino acids. The CDR3 region has the DNA TGTGCCAGCAGCTTGACTAGCGGGGACTACGAGCAGTACTTC. Encoded protein: CASSLTSGDYEQYF.

This clone has more than one count but fewer than ten. The CDR3 reads CAWSEGGDNYGYTF. The CDR3 DNA follows: TGTGCCTGGAGTGAAGGCGGTGACAACTATGGCTACACCTTC. V gene TRBV30 combines with J gene TRBJ1-2; D is unclear. Germline CDR1 is GTSNPN and CDR2 is SVGIG (reference sequence). The CDR3 runs 14 residues. The V end was cut by 1 base, the J end by 2 bases, with 11 bases between.

The chain employs TRBV18 and TRBJ2-7; D perhaps matches TRBD1 (6 bases). The V and J ends lost 3 bases and 2 bases respectively, with 14 bases between them. There are 15 residues in the CDR3. CDR1 and CDR2 (germline): KGHSH, LQKENI. The CDR3 bases are TGTGCCAGCTCACCGGACAGCCCAGAGGCCTACGAGCAGTACTTC. Protein sequence: CASSPDSPEAYEQYF.

The chain combines TRBV6-4 with TRBJ2-3; 9 nucleotides line up with TRBD2. From germline, CDR1 is MRHNA and CDR2 SNTAGT. The CDR3 contains 14 residues. With 5 bases clipped from V and 6 bases from J, the junction kept 6 bases outside the gene matches. In DNA, the CDR3 is TGTGCCAGCAGTTCCGGGACTAGCTTCGATACGCAGTATTTT. Translation: CASSSGTSFDTQYF.

The chain uses TRBV7-9 and TRBJ2-1; a possible D gene is TRBD1 (5 bases). V was cut by 3 bases and J by 5 bases, with 5 bases left in between. The V gene's germline CDR1 is SEHNR and CDR2 FQNEAQ (reference sequence). The CDR3 totals 12 residues. In DNA, the CDR3 is TGTGCCAGCAGCTTCAGGGACAATGAGCAGTTCTTC. Translated, it gives CASSFRDNEQFF.

The genes are TRBV11-2 and TRBJ2-7; D possibly corresponds to TRBD1 (6 bases). This CDR3 has 14 residues. Trimming left V 5 bases short and J 4 bases short, with 15 bases between. In germline, CDR1 is SGHAT, CDR2 FQNNGV. This chain's CDR3 is CASSGLQGTYEQYF. Here the CDR3 DNA reads TGTGCCAGCAGCGGGTTGCAGGGGACGTACGAGCAGTACTTC.

The genes are TRBV19 and TRBJ2-1; possible D gene TRBD1, 6 bases. V shed 4 bases and J shed 7 bases, with 14 bases lying between them. Germline-derived CDR1 and CDR2 are LNHDA and SQIVND (reference sequence). This CDR3 comprises 14 residues. CDR3 amino acids: CASSRRDNDNEQFF. The CDR3 coding sequence is TGTGCCAGTAGTAGACGGGACAACGATAATGAGCAGTTCTTC.

The J gene is TRBJ2-3, the V gene TRBV30; D gene uncertain. The germline V gene has CDR1 GTSNPN and CDR2 SVGIG (reference sequence). The V and J ends lost 2 bases and 2 bases respectively, with 8 bases between them. This CDR3 spans 13 amino acids. This CDR3 reads CAWSSVNTDTQYF. CDR3 DNA sequence: TGTGCCTGGAGTTCGGTAAACACAGATACGCAGTATTTT.

This rearrangement joins TRBV7-3 to TRBJ2-1, with TRBD2 identical over 10 bases. The CDR3 has 15 amino acids. J lost 3 bases, V lost 3 bases, and 2 bases had no gene match. CDR1 and CDR2 (germline): SGHTA, FQGTGA. CDR3 bases: TGTGCCAGCAGCTTTAGCGGGGGGCTCTACAATGAGCAGTTCTTC. It codes for CASSFSGGLYNEQFF. Drawing the rest from reference TRBV7-3 and TRBJ2-1, the complete variable domain is GAGVSQTPSNKVTEKGKYVELRCDPISGHTALYWYRQSLGQGPEFLIYFQGTGAADDSGLPNDRFFAVRPEGSVSTLKIQRTERGDSAVYLCASSFSGGLYNEQFFGPGTRLTVL.

As concerns this clone: An end of the junction does not agree with germline; a read error may underlie this. The V call is TRBV7-7, the J call TRBJ1-5, with 7 bases matching TRBD1. Per the germline V gene, CDR1 is SSHAT and CDR2 is FNYEAQ (reference sequence). CDR3 length: 18 amino acids. The chain's CDR3 is CASSFSRTGAYSNQPQHF. Here the CDR3 DNA reads TGTGCTAGCAGTTTTTCTCGGACAGGCGCTTATAGCAATCAGCCCCAGCATTTT.

This rearrangement joins TRBV7-3 to TRBJ2-3; 13 bases map to TRBD2. The CDR3 length is 13 residues. Germline CDR1 SGHTA, CDR2 FQGTGA. After removal of 5 bases from V and 11 bases from J, the junction contained 4 bases not matched to a gene. The CDR3 DNA reads TGTGCCAGCAGCATCGGGACTAGCGGGGTGCAGTATTTT. It yields the protein CASSIGTSGVQYF.

Only one count was recorded for this clone. The V call is TRBV5-8, the J call TRBJ2-3, with 10 bases lining up with TRBD2. This CDR3 comprises 18 residues. Germline lookup yields CDR1 SGHTS and CDR2 YDEGEE. Germline trimming cut 0 bases from V and 4 bases from J; bases unmatched to any gene: 11. In DNA form, the CDR3 reads TGTGCCAGCAGCTTGGAGGGGTTAGTAGCGGGAGGCCCAGATACGCAGTATTTT. Amino acid sequence: CASSLEGLVAGGPDTQYF. The full variable domain, with the rest looked up from reference TRBV5-8 and TRBJ2-3, is EAGVTQSPTHLIKTRGQQATLRCSPISGHTSVYWYQQALGLGLQFLLWYDEGEERNRGNFPPRFSGRQFPNYSSELNVNALELEDSALYLCASSLEGLVAGGPDTQYFGPGTRLTVL.

With regard to this clone: Relative to the germline gene, one junction end is altered; a read error may explain this. V gene TRBV6-6 combines with J gene TRBJ2-2; TRBD2 aligns across 7 bases. The CDR3 runs 14 residues. Germline CDR1 reads MNHNY; CDR2 reads SVGAGI (reference sequence). CDR3: CASSYSIQGGVLFF. The CDR3 nucleotides are TGTGCCAGCAGTTACTCGATCCAGGGAGGGGTGCTGTTTTTT.

The chain links TRBV5-1 to TRBJ1-2; 11 bases match TRBD1. Unmatched junction bases numbered 9, after V lost 4 bases and J lost 10 bases. The CDR3 loop spans 14 amino acids. Germline assignment: CDR1 SGHRS and CDR2 YFSETQ. CDR3 amino acids: CASSLGQGAAVYTF. DNA of the CDR3: TGCGCCAGCAGCCTTGGACAGGGGGCGGCTGTCTACACCTTC.

This chain connects TRBV5-1 to TRBJ2-5; 8 bases are shared with TRBD2. The CDR3 extends over 15 amino acids. Trimming removed 4 bases from V and 1 base from J; junction bases left unmatched: 6. The V gene's germline CDR1 is SGHRS and CDR2 YFSETQ. The CDR3 DNA is TGCGCCAGCAGCGGAGTGGGGACTAGCCAAGAGACCCAGTACTTC. This encodes CASSGVGTSQETQYF.

This rearrangement joins TRBV9 to TRBJ2-1, with TRBD2 matching 11 bases. Germline loops: CDR1 SGDLS, CDR2 YYNGEE. The CDR3 has 15 residues. The J segment lost 7 bases and the V segment lost 0 bases, leaving 3 bases of the junction unmatched. CDR3 bases: TGTGCCAGCAGCGTAGTTAGCGGGGGGGTAAATGAGCAGTTCTTC. It encodes CASSVVSGGVNEQFF.

The rearrangement links TRBV7-2 to TRBJ2-1; 12 nucleotides line up with TRBD2. V was clipped by 4 bases and J by 6 bases; unmatched bases: 13. The CDR3 consists of 18 residues. Per germline, CDR1 SGHTA and CDR2 FQGNSA. DNA of the CDR3: TGTGCCAGCAGCTGGCGGATAGCTAGCGGGGGGGCAAGCAATGAGCAGTTCTTC. Amino acids: CASSWRIASGGASNEQFF.